The TCR beta chain described here comes from a study of identical twins. V dropped 8 bases and J dropped 3 bases, with 11 bases sitting between them. Germline V gives CDR1 SNHLY, CDR2 FYNNEI. The CDR3 extends over 12 amino acids. Only healthy Caucasians were enrolled as donors. This clonotype was found a few times. Its specificity is not known. Unique molecular identifiers were present on cDNA, and template switching added a universal primer site. Using its own MiXCR run on the 5' RACE reads, TCRdb lists one record per CDR3 protein. The sample records a few hundred thousand distinct CDR3 sequences, more than 9% being singletons. Study-level findings and limits: Out-of-frame sharing of TCR alpha in monozygotic twins was underestimated by models.

These data were also filed under a second study, of yellow fever vaccine responses in identical twins.

This sequence was found in a woman aged 18-29 years in good health. This chain joins TRBV2 and TRBJ2-7; D is undetermined. The sequenced sample consisted of CD8+ T cells sorted from blood. The CDR3 protein is CASRAVSYEQYF. The CDR3 region has the DNA TGTGCCAGCCGCGCGGTAAGCTACGAGCAGTACTTC.